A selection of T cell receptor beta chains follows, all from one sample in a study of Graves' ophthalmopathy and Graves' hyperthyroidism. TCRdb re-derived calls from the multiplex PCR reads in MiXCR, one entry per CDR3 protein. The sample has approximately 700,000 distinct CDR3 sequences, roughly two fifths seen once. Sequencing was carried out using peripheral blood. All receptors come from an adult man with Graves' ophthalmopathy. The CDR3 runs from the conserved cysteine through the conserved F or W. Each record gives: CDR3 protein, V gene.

CSAPGLADEQYF,TRBV20-1
CASSSLGIGNTIYF,TRBV7-9
CASSLVTHEQYF,TRBV12-3/TRBV12-4
CASRLTSGIYNEQFF,TRBV7-6
CASRGDNSNQPQHF,TRBV2
CASSSRQGAAEAFF,TRBV5-6
CSARENVGKLFF,TRBV20-1
CASSLGTPSYGYTF,TRBV7-2
CASSGGGVLNTGELFF,TRBV25-1
CAGHGWDNQPQHF,TRBV2
CASSASTGGGGYTF,TRBV6-4
CSVEDGGQETQYF,TRBV29-1
CASSVWTGNTEAFF,TRBV11-2
CSARDLGYDRKETQYF,TRBV20-1